A selection of T cell receptor beta chains follows, all from one sample in a study of human versus mouse CDR3 diversity and MHC coevolution. Clones were sequenced by immunoSEQ multiplex PCR, and TCRdb holds only the in-frame ones, with some missing. Here the sample spans roughly 86,000 clones, roughly 93% being singletons. Sequenced material: naive CD4+ T cells from blood. The receptors stem from a person aged 25 to 69 in good health. Each CDR3 is given with its conserved first and last residue. The D gene is left open where the match is weak. Rows may omit the clone size; those that give it use once, few, many or a size class.

TRBD2,TRBV6-5,15,NA,TRBJ2-5,TGTGCCAGCAGGCCTGGACTAGCGGGGCCCGGGTCCCAGTACTTC,CASRPGLAGPGSQYF
NA,TRBV7-9,12,NA,TRBJ2-7,TGTGCCAGCAGCCCCCGGGGTAACGAGCAGTACTTC,CASSPRGNEQYF
NA,TRBV9,15,NA,TRBJ2-5,TGTGCCAGCAGCCCCCACCTCAGTGAACAAGAGACCCAGTACTTC,CASSPHLSEQETQYF
TRBD2,TRBV19,19,NA,TRBJ2-1,TGTGCCAGTAGTATAGATGGCCCTAGCGGGAGCATCTTATACAATGAGCAGTTCTTC,CASSIDGPSGSILYNEQFF
TRBD2,TRBV7-8,15,NA,TRBJ2-1,TGTGCCAGCAGCTTAGATACGGGAGGATTCAATGAGCAGTTCTTC,CASSLDTGGFNEQFF
NA,TRBV18,14,NA,TRBJ2-1,TGTGCCAGCTCACCCCCGGGTTTCGCGGATGAGCAGTTCTTC,CASSPPGFADEQFF
TRBD2,TRBV5-1,15,NA,TRBJ2-3,TGCGCCAGCAGCCCCTCGGGACTAGAGTCAGATACGCAGTATTTT,CASSPSGLESDTQYF
TRBD2,TRBV7-2,15,NA,TRBJ2-7,TGTGCCAGCAGCTTAGCATCCCTAGCGGGGCAGGAGCAGTACTTC,CASSLASLAGQEQYF
TRBD1,TRBV9,15,NA,TRBJ1-2,TGTGCCAGCAGCGTCCGGGACAGTAAACTTTATGGCTACACCTTC,CASSVRDSKLYGYTF
NA,TRBV18,14,NA,TRBJ2-3,TGTGCCAGCTCATCTGACTATAGCGCAGATACGCAGTATTTT,CASSSDYSADTQYF
TRBD1,TRBV18,19,NA,TRBJ1-4,TGTGCCAGCTCACCACCCCCAGGACAGGGGTTGAGGACTAATGAAAAACTGTTTTTT,CASSPPPGQGLRTNEKLFF
NA,TRBV18,14,NA,TRBJ1-1,TGTGCCAGCTCACCCGTGACAGTGAACACTGAAGCTTTCTTT,CASSPVTVNTEAFF
NA,TRBV5-6,13,NA,TRBJ1-2,TGTGCCAGCAGCTTTGACAGCTCCTATGGCTACACCTTC,CASSFDSSYGYTF
NA,TRBV19,15,NA,TRBJ2-6,TGTGCCAGTAGTAAGAGCATCTCTGGGGCCAACGTCCTGACTTTC,CASSKSISGANVLTF
TRBD1,TRBV28,15,NA,TRBJ2-1,TGTGCCACCGCGCCCGGACAGGGCCTTTACAATGAGCAGTTCTTC,CATAPGQGLYNEQFF
NA,TRBV6-1,15,NA,TRBJ1-6,TGTGCCAGCAGCCCGGGATCGACGAAGAATTCACCCCTCCACTTT,CASSPGSTKNSPLHF
NA,TRBV9,15,NA,TRBJ2-7,TGTGCCAGCAGCGTAGGAATCGGACAAGGTTCCGAGCAGTACTTC,CASSVGIGQGSEQYF
TRBD1,TRBV5-8,14,NA,TRBJ2-5,TGTGCCAGCAGCACCCGGACAGGGCGAGAGACCCAGTACTTC,CASSTRTGRETQYF
NA,TRBV18,19,NA,TRBJ2-1,TGTGCCAGCTCACCAGTGCGGCAGGGGACAAAAAAGGGGGATAAGGTGCAGTTCTTC,CASSPVRQGTKKGDKVQFF
TRBD1,TRBV28,16,once,TRBJ1-1,TGTGCCAGCAGTTTCTGGGACAGGGGCGCGAACACTGAAGCTTTCTTT,CASSFWDRGANTEAFF
NA,TRBV6-4,15,NA,TRBJ2-6,TGTGCCAGCAGTGTGAGCTTCTCTGGGGCCAACGTCCTGACTTTC,CASSVSFSGANVLTF
TRBD1,TRBV6-5,15,few,TRBJ2-1,TGTGCCAGTACCGCGGGACAGGACTCCTACAATGAGCAGTTCTTC,CASTAGQDSYNEQFF
TRBD2,TRBV4-3,18,NA,TRBJ2-1,TGCGCCAGCAGCCAAGCTAGCGGGGGGGTCAACTCCTACAATGAGCAGTTCTTC,CASSQASGGVNSYNEQFF
NA,TRBV5-1,16,NA,TRBJ1-5,TGCGCCAGCAGCTTGGGCCCGGCCGGGGACAATCAGCCCCAGCATTTT,CASSLGPAGDNQPQHF
NA,TRBV7-3,13,NA,TRBJ2-7,TGTGCCAGCAGCGCCAACGCCCTATCCGAGCAGTACTTC,CASSANALSEQYF
TRBD1,TRBV5-6,15,NA,TRBJ1-3,TGTGCCAGCAGCCCGACAGGGATCTCTGGAAACACCATATATTTT,CASSPTGISGNTIYF
NA,TRBV28,13,NA,TRBJ1-1,TGTGCCAGCAGTTTAGCTACCAACACTGAAGCTTTCTTT,CASSLATNTEAFF
TRBD2,TRBV5-1,15,NA,TRBJ2-1,TGCGCCAGCAGCTCCGGGGGGAGCTCCTACAATGAGCAGTTCTTC,CASSSGGSSYNEQFF
NA,TRBV19,14,NA,TRBJ1-2,TGTGCCAGTAGTACCCGGGGAGGGAGCTATGGCTACACCTTC,CASSTRGGSYGYTF
TRBD2,TRBV4-2,14,NA,TRBJ2-2,TGTGCCAGCACTAGCGGGACGAACACCGGGGAGCTGTTTTTT,CASTSGTNTGELFF
NA,TRBV5-1,13,NA,TRBJ1-4,TGCGCCAGCAGCTTGGTTGGCGGTGAAAAACTGTTTTTT,CASSLVGGEKLFF
NA,TRBV4-2,14,NA,TRBJ1-1,TGTGCCAGCAGCCAGAGGGAGATGAACACTGAAGCTTTCTTT,CASSQREMNTEAFF
TRBD2,TRBV5-4,16,NA,TRBJ2-1,TGTGCCAGCAGCCCCGCGCTAGCGGGTCCGTACAATGAGCAGTTCTTC,CASSPALAGPYNEQFF
TRBD1,TRBV18,15,once,TRBJ1-6,TGTGCCAGCTCACCGGGACAGGGGGCTAATTCACCCCTCCACTTT,CASSPGQGANSPLHF
TRBD1,TRBV19,18,NA,TRBJ2-3,TGTGCCAGTAGTAGAGGGACAGGAGGTCTTACGGGCACAGATACGCAGTATTTT,CASSRGTGGLTGTDTQYF
NA,TRBV5-4,12,NA,TRBJ2-5,TGTGCCAGCAGCAACAGTGGGGAGACCCAGTACTTC,CASSNSGETQYF
NA,TRBV27,14,NA,TRBJ2-7,TGTGCCAGCACCCCAACAGGGCTCTCCTACGAGCAGTACTTC,CASTPTGLSYEQYF
TRBD1,TRBV28,14,few,TRBJ1-4,TGTGCCAGCAGTTTCTCGGGGACAGGGGACAAACTGTTTTTT,CASSFSGTGDKLFF
NA,TRBV11-2,14,NA,TRBJ2-3,TGTGCCAGCACCCCGGGACTCTTCACAGATACGCAGTATTTT,CASTPGLFTDTQYF
TRBD2,TRBV30,14,NA,TRBJ2-1,TGTGCCTGGGAGACCGGGACTAGCGTAAATGAGCAGTTCTTC,CAWETGTSVNEQFF
TRBD1,TRBV6-1,14,NA,TRBJ1-5,TGTGCCAGCAGTGAACTGGACAGGGGTCAGCCCCAGCATTTT,CASSELDRGQPQHF
NA,TRBV2,10,NA,TRBJ1-2,TGTGCCAGAAGGGCCGGGACTAACACCTTC,CARRAGTNTF
NA,TRBV9,13,NA,TRBJ1-5,TGTGCCAGCAGCGTAGCTAGGTATGGGCCCCAGCATTTT,CASSVARYGPQHF
NA,TRBV7-2,13,NA,TRBJ2-7,TGTGCCAGCAGCTTTTACGGTTCCTACGAGCAGTACTTC,CASSFYGSYEQYF
TRBD1,TRBV9,15,NA,TRBJ1-2,TGTGCCAGCAGCCCAGGGACAGGGGCTAACTATGGCTACACCTTC,CASSPGTGANYGYTF